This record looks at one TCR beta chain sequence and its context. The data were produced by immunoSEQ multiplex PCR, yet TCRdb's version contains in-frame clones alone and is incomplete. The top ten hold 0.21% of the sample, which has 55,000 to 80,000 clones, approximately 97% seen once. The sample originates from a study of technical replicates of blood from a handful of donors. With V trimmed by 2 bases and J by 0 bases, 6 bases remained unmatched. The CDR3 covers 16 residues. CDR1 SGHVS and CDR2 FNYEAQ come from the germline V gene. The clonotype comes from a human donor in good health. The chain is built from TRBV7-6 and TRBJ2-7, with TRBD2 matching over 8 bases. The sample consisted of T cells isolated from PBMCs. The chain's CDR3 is CASSLLTSGDSYEQYF. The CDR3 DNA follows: TGTGCCAGCAGCTTACTTACTAGCGGAGACTCCTACGAGCAGTACTTC.